The 11 T cell receptor beta chains in this list originate from one sample, sequenced in a study of T cell changes during pregnancy in multiple sclerosis. Sequencing used immunoSEQ multiplex PCR; TCRdb keeps in-frame clones, though not all of them. This sample yields tens of thousands of clones, of which 92% are seen a single time; roughly 0.2% belongs to the top ten. The sequenced sample was CD4+ T cells from peripheral blood mononuclear cells, obtained in the second trimester of pregnancy. The receptors here all came from a female donor with multiple sclerosis, enrolled in a pregnancy study.

The chain uses TRBV28 and TRBJ2-2; 10 bases line up with TRBD1. V was clipped by 1 base and J by 0 bases; unmatched bases: 2. This CDR3 is built from 17 residues. CDR1 MDHEN and CDR2 SYDVKM come from the germline V gene. The CDR3: CASSLSGQGTNTGELFF. CDR3 nucleotide sequence: TGTGCCAGCAGTTTATCGGGACAGGGGACGAACACCGGGGAGCTGTTTTTT.

The chain carries TRBV28 and TRBJ2-1; 9 nucleotides align to TRBD1. V was clipped by 3 bases and J by 11 bases; unmatched bases: 11. Looked up from germline, CDR1 is MDHEN and CDR2 is SYDVKM. The CDR3 has 15 amino acids. DNA for the CDR3: TGTGCCAGCAGTTTCCCCGGGACAGGGAGTTCTAAGCAGTTCTTC. Its protein is CASSFPGTGSSKQFF. Based on the CDR3 plus reference TRBV28 and TRBJ2-1, the full variable domain is DVKVTQSSRYLVKRTGEKVFLECVQDMDHENMFWYRQDPGLGLRLIYFSYDVKMKEKGDIPEGYSVSREKKERFSLILESASTNQTSMYLCASSFPGTGSSKQFFGPGTRLTVL.

This clone was observed once. The V and J genes are TRBV4-2 and TRBJ2-2; 10 positions agree with TRBD2. This CDR3 spans 17 amino acids. CDR1 is LGHNA, CDR2 YNFKEQ, per germline. Trimming removed 6 bases from V and 6 bases from J; junction bases left unmatched: 13. CDR3 coding DNA: TGTGCCAGCAGGGCTAGCGGGAGACTCCGTGGGGCCGGGGAGCTGTTTTTT. As protein: CASRASGRLRGAGELFF.

The chain uses TRBV2 and TRBJ2-7; perhaps TRBD1 as D (6 bases). CDR1 and CDR2 (germline): SNHLY, FYNNEI. The germline V and J ends were trimmed by 5 bases and 2 bases, with 13 bases remaining between them. CDR3 length: 14 residues. The CDR3 coding sequence is TGTGCCAGCAGTACCGACAGGTCCACCTACGAGCAGTACTTC. It is translated as CASSTDRSTYEQYF. The complete variable domain, with remaining parts taken from reference TRBV2 and TRBJ2-7, reads EPEVTQTPSHQVTQMGQEVILRCVPISNHLYFYWYRQILGQKVEFLVSFYNNEISEKSEIFDDQFSVERPDGSNFTLKIRSTKLEDSAMYFCASSTDRSTYEQYFGPGTRLTVT.

The chain carries TRBV7-8 and TRBJ2-1; D is unresolved. The CDR3 is made up of 16 amino acids. CDR1 is SGHVS, CDR2 FQNEAQ, per germline. Trimming removed 4 bases at V and 2 bases at J, with 15 bases between. The CDR3, as DNA: TGTGCCAGCAGCTCGCCGGCCCCGGCGGCCTACAATGAGCAGTTCTTC. This sequence encodes CASSSPAPAAYNEQFF. The full variable domain, completed using reference TRBV7-8 and TRBJ2-1, is GAGVSQSPRYKVAKRGQDVALRCDPISGHVSLFWYQQALGQGPEFLTYFQNEAQLDKSGLPSDRFFAERPEGSVSTLKIQRTQQEDSAVYLCASSSPAPAAYNEQFFGPGTRLTVL.

The V gene is TRBV5-6, the J gene TRBJ2-3; 10 bases are a match to TRBD2. This CDR3 is built from 17 residues. Germline CDR1 and CDR2: SGHDT and YYEEEE. Germline trimming cut 4 bases from V and 3 bases from J; bases unmatched to any gene: 11. This chain's CDR3 is CASSPRLAGGRTDTQYF. DNA of the CDR3: TGTGCCAGCAGCCCGCGGTTAGCGGGGGGCAGGACAGATACGCAGTATTTT.

This rearrangement joins TRBV9 to TRBJ2-7; 8 nucleotides agree with TRBD1. The CDR3 has 15 residues. Germline values: CDR1 SGDLS, CDR2 YYNGEE. The V gene end was trimmed by 3 bases and the J gene end by 7 bases; junction bases not matched to a gene: 12. CDR3: CASSAQRDRLMEQYF. Here the CDR3 DNA reads TGTGCCAGCAGCGCTCAAAGGGACAGGCTTATGGAGCAGTACTTC.

This clone was picked up one time. The chain couples TRBV6-5 to TRBJ2-5, with D possibly TRBD2 on 6 matching bases. Trimming took 5 bases from V and 7 from J, leaving 17 bases between them. The CDR3 loop spans 14 amino acids. Germline CDR1 MNHEY, CDR2 SVGAGI. The CDR3 region has the DNA TGTGCCAGCAGTCACCAGGGAGGCCAGAGGACCCAGTACTTC. This sequence encodes CASSHQGGQRTQYF.

The V and J genes are TRBV30 and TRBJ2-3; 15 bases agree with TRBD2. CDR3 length equals 16 residues. Germline CDR1 reads GTSNPN; CDR2 reads SVGIG (reference sequence). Trimming cost V 4 bases and J 6 bases; bases outside gene matches: 8. As DNA, the CDR3 is TGTGCCTGGACTCCGGGACTAGCGGGGGGTTGGGATACGCAGTATTTT. This codes for CAWTPGLAGGWDTQYF.

This chain uses TRBV19 with TRBJ2-7; the match to TRBD1 covers 10 bases. Germline V gives CDR1 LNHDA, CDR2 SQIVND (reference sequence). Trimming cost V 5 bases and J 3 bases; bases outside gene matches: 13. CDR3 size: 17 residues. CDR3 protein: CASSAQTRDRGGYEQYF. DNA for the CDR3: TGTGCCAGTAGTGCCCAAACCCGGGACAGGGGTGGCTACGAGCAGTACTTC.

This rearrangement joins TRBV6-1 to TRBJ1-5; D is perhaps TRBD1 (6 bases). The length of the CDR3 is 13 residues. V lost 3 bases and J 6 bases, leaving 9 bases between the germline ends. Germline V CDR1 and CDR2: MNHNS, SASEGT. In nucleotides, the CDR3 is TGTGCCAGCAGTGACACAGGGACTCAGCCCCAGCATTTT. Translating gives CASSDTGTQPQHF.